This TCR beta chain was captured in a study of blood T cells in healthy people across ages. General study points: A greater number of naive CD4+ cells and higher diversity distinguished long-lived donors from aged donors.

V was clipped by 2 bases and J by 2 bases, with 16 bases between them. This CDR3 is built from 16 residues. The germline V gene has CDR1 MGHRA and CDR2 YSYEKL. This clonotype was picked up many times. What it recognizes is unknown. Donors gave around 10 milliliters of peripheral blood apiece. Isolated PBMCs totaled at least 6 million in each sample. Together with a sample-barcoded 5' primer, a J-beta primer mix was included in a second PCR lasting about 6 to 11 cycles. TCRdb analysed the 5' RACE reads with MiXCR anew, one entry per CDR3 protein. The table has around 940,000 distinct CDR3 sequences, just over 50% seen once; the top ten hold about a fifth.

The sample consisted of blood. This TCR was recovered from a woman aged 55-70 years in good health. This rearrangement joins TRBV4-1 to TRBJ2-7; either TRBD1 or TRBD2 may supply D (5 bases each). The CDR3 protein is CASSQKAGTEAYEQYF. CDR3 bases: TGCGCCAGCAGCCAAAAAGCCGGGACCGAGGCCTACGAGCAGTACTTC.